This is a list of T cell receptor beta chains from one sample in a study of vaccination and CD4 T cells after COVID-19. TCRdb processed the PCR reads anew with MiXCR; each CDR3 protein has one entry. Of around 13,000 distinct CDR3 sequences listed, 27% are singletons. No antigen is known for these receptors. The sequencing sample was made of CD4+ T cells from blood, cultured in vitro. The receptors come from a human donor who had recovered from COVID-19. The CDR3 runs from the conserved cysteine through the conserved F or W. The order of the fields is D gene, V gene, clone size, J gene, CDR3 protein. A D gene is named only where the DNA matches it firmly. Only some rows state a clone size, as once, few, many or a class for expanded clones.

TRBD2,TRBV6-2/TRBV6-3,few,TRBJ2-5,CASSSILAVYQETQYF
-,TRBV10-3,few,TRBJ2-2,CAISEGGGASTGELFF
TRBD2,TRBV18,once,TRBJ2-3,CASSPPGLAVSDTQYF
-,TRBV2,few,TRBJ2-7,CASNLMLGNEQYF
-,TRBV12-3/TRBV12-4,-,TRBJ2-7,CASSSRQDYEQYF
-,TRBV6-1,-,TRBJ1-4,CASSALRRVNEKLFF
-,TRBV12-3/TRBV12-4,-,TRBJ1-3,CASSFHGSSGNTIYF
TRBD2,TRBV5-1,-,TRBJ2-7,CASSLRSGVLAEQYF
TRBD1,TRBV12-3/TRBV12-4,-,TRBJ1-5,CASSPPRTGIGAGNQPQHF
-,TRBV7-2,-,TRBJ2-7,CASSWIRGGTYEQYF
-,TRBV20-1,-,TRBJ1-1,CSARGGQNTEAFF
TRBD2,TRBV19,-,TRBJ2-3,CASSTGGAGTSGGVTDTQYF
-,TRBV5-1,-,TRBJ2-2,CASSWTPQSNTGELFF
TRBD1,TRBV3-1,-,TRBJ1-2,CASSQDKGQGHGYTF
TRBD1,TRBV24-1,few,TRBJ1-2,CATSERTGHGYTF
-,TRBV5-1,-,TRBJ2-7,CASSLWAGVPYEQYF
-,TRBV19,-,TRBJ2-2,CASSRDGGTGELFF
-,TRBV30,medium-sized,TRBJ2-6,CACRPISGANVLTF
-,TRBV12-3/TRBV12-4,-,TRBJ1-4,CASSSGGNEKLFF
-,TRBV6-1,medium-sized,TRBJ1-5,CASREINQPQHF
TRBD1,TRBV19,-,TRBJ1-6,CASSPRGRGSPLHF
-,TRBV2,few,TRBJ1-6,CASSEQRGNSPLHF
-,TRBV19,few,TRBJ2-2,CASKAKNTGELFF
-,TRBV15,medium-sized,TRBJ1-6,CATSRAPLTENSPLHF
-,TRBV19,-,TRBJ1-4,CASSETVLSTNEKLFF
TRBD1,TRBV20-1,-,TRBJ1-6,CSAGDRRTGRGDSPLHF
-,TRBV5-1,once,TRBJ2-5,CASSLATGNQETQYF
TRBD1,TRBV5-1,-,TRBJ1-1,CASSLQGGWTEAFF
-,TRBV18,few,TRBJ1-2,CASSPPLGRETGYTF
-,TRBV19,-,TRBJ2-5,CASSKRPVTERGTQYF
-,TRBV15,few,TRBJ1-2,CATSSGHGYTF
TRBD1,TRBV19,-,TRBJ1-2,CASSHDDRGGGYTF
-,TRBV6-1,-,TRBJ1-2,CASSDVDRSYGYTF